A single sample is the source of the 10 T cell receptor beta chains below, sequenced in a study of T cells after yellow fever vaccination. TCRdb recomputed calls from the 5' RACE reads with MiXCR, one row per CDR3 protein. In the table there are about 340,000 distinct CDR3 sequences, around 12% of which are singletons. The sequences come from CD4+ T cells sorted from PBMCs, collected 15 days after the yellow fever booster vaccination. Receptors originate from a young man who received the YFV17D yellow fever vaccine.

This clonotype was counted at least ten times. The chain employs TRBV4-1 and TRBJ2-1, with D possibly matching TRBD1 (5 bases). CDR1 is MGHRA and CDR2 is YSYEKL in the germline V gene. V was trimmed by 4 bases and J by 9 bases, leaving 19 bases between them. The CDR3 runs to 15 residues. The CDR3 bases are TGCGCCAGCAGCCGACAGACATCCGGCACCCGTGAGCAGTTCTTC. Translation gives CASSRQTSGTREQFF.

The table lists this clonotype with a few counts. The chain carries TRBV18 and TRBJ1-2; a weak D match, TRBD1 (5 bases). Per the germline V gene, CDR1 is KGHSH and CDR2 is LQKENI. With 0 bases removed from V and 5 bases from J, the gap between germline ends came to 10 bases. The CDR3 loop spans 14 amino acids. This chain's CDR3 is CASSPPAGPYGYTF. DNA for the CDR3: TGTGCCAGCTCACCACCTGCAGGGCCATATGGCTACACCTTC.

This clonotype showed up just a few times. This chain joins TRBV4-2 and TRBJ2-2, with D possibly TRBD2 on 6 matching bases. With 4 bases removed from V and 4 bases from J, the gap between germline ends came to 13 bases. Germline V gene sequence: CDR1 LGHNA, CDR2 YNFKEQ. There are 15 residues in the CDR3. The CDR3 DNA follows: TGTGCCAGCAGCCGGGGCGGGGAACCCACCGGGGAGCTGTTTTTT. Amino acids: CASSRGGEPTGELFF.

The rearrangement joins TRBV3-1 to TRBJ2-3; D gene unclear. The CDR3 is made up of 15 amino acids. Germline CDR1 LGHDT, CDR2 YNNKEL (reference sequence). With 4 bases removed from V and 0 bases from J, the gap between germline ends came to 11 bases. The CDR3, as DNA: TGTGCCAGCAGCCGTCTGACGGAAAGCACAGATACGCAGTATTTT. Translated, it gives CASSRLTESTDTQYF.

CDR3 nucleotide sequence: TGTGCCAGCAGCTCCCAGGGGGGGCTCGGAAACACCATATATTTT. It translates to CASSSQGGLGNTIYF. V and J are TRBV7-8 and TRBJ1-3; 7 bases match TRBD1. This CDR3 comprises 15 residues. The trim removed 4 bases at V and 4 bases at J, leaving 7 bases unmatched. Germline V gives CDR1 SGHVS, CDR2 FQNEAQ.

This chain uses TRBV27 with TRBJ2-7; a weak D match, TRBD1 (5 bases). This CDR3 contains 13 residues. Trimming cost V 6 bases and J 5 bases, with 14 bases left between them. CDR1 is MNHEY, CDR2 SMNVEV, per germline (reference sequence). In nucleotides, the CDR3 is TGTGCCAGCAGGGAGCAGGGCAGAGACGAGCAGTACGTC. Translating gives CASREQGRDEQYV.

The gene calls are TRBV6-2 or TRBV6-3 and TRBJ2-1, with 9 nucleotides matching TRBD1. The germline gives CDR1 MNHEY, CDR2 SVGEGT. CDR3 length: 17 residues. Trimming took 2 bases from V and 7 from J; bases not matched to a gene: 12. CDR3 protein: CASSYPTVGTGRNEQFF. CDR3 DNA: TGTGCCAGCAGTTACCCGACCGTTGGGACAGGGAGGAATGAGCAGTTCTTC.

This clonotype was counted many times. The chain is built from TRBV6-5 and TRBJ1-2; 9 nucleotides agree with TRBD1. The CDR3 runs to 12 residues. V shed 2 bases and J 11 bases; nucleotides not matched to a gene: 3. Germline V gives CDR1 MNHEY, CDR2 SVGAGI. The CDR3 DNA is TGTGCCAGCAGTTACGAGGACAGGGGATACACCTTC. Its translation: CASSYEDRGYTF.

The rearrangement links TRBV5-1 to TRBJ2-3; no clear D gene. V lost 1 base and J 3 bases, leaving 12 bases between the germline ends. Germline CDR1 reads SGHRS; CDR2 reads YFSETQ. The CDR3 runs 15 residues. CDR3 DNA sequence: TGCGCCAGCAGCTTGCGAAAAATGGGGACAGATACGCAGTATTTT. Translation: CASSLRKMGTDTQYF.

This clonotype was detected only once. This chain links TRBV6-5 with TRBJ2-3, with D possibly matching TRBD2 (6 bases). V was clipped by 8 bases and J by 2 bases, with 17 bases between them. The CDR3 contains 15 residues. CDR1 MNHEY and CDR2 SVGAGI come from the germline V gene. The CDR3 nucleotides read TGTGCCAGCCTCCCGAAACGGGAGAACACAGATACGCAGTATTTT. It codes for CASLPKRENTDTQYF.